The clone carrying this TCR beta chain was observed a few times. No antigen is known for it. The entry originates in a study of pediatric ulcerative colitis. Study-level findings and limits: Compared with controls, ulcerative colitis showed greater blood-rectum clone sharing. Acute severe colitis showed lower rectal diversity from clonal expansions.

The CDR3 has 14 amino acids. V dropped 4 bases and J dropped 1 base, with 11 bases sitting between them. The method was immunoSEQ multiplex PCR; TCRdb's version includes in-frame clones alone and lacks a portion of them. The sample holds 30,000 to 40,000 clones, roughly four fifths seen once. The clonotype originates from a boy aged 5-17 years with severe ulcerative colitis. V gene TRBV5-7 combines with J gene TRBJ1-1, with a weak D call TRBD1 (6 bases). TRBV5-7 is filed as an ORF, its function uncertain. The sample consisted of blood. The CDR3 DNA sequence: TGTGCCAGCAGCCACAGGGTACGGAACACTGAAGCTTTCTTT. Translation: CASSHRVRNTEAFF.